This is a list of T cell receptor beta chains from one sample in a study of vaccination effects on CD4 cells after COVID-19. Assay: immunoSEQ multiplex PCR; the TCRdb copy retains only in-frame clones and omits some. Here the sample spans about 69,000 clones, over 70% being singletons. These receptors have no known antigen. The sequencing here drew on CD4+ T cells from PBMCs cultured with HCoV-229E spike peptides, taken after COVID-19 vaccination. All receptors derive from a human donor who received a COVID-19 vaccine. Both conserved end residues are part of each CDR3. D genes are given only for firm matches. Size values are once, few and many counts, or a class for expanded clones, and some rows have none.

v_call,d_call,clone_size,j_call,cdr3_aa,cdr3_nt
TRBV18,TRBD1,-,TRBJ1-2,CASSPTGTGLYGYTF,TGTGCCAGCTCACCTACCGGGACAGGGCTCTATGGCTACACCTTC
TRBV5-4,TRBD2,-,TRBJ2-5,CASSLGDSGGAETQYF,TGTGCCAGCAGCTTGGGAGATAGCGGGGGGGCAGAGACCCAGTACTTC
TRBV6-5,-,-,TRBJ1-5,CASSYSGVSNQPQHF,TGTGCCAGCAGTTACTCGGGAGTAAGCAATCAGCCCCAGCATTTT
TRBV12-3/TRBV12-4,-,-,TRBJ1-1,CASSFWGNTEAFF,TGTGCCAGCAGTTTTTGGGGGAACACTGAAGCTTTCTTT
TRBV7-2,TRBD2,-,TRBJ2-3,CASSQAVARGDADTQYF,TGTGCCAGCAGCCAGGCCGTTGCGCGGGGGGATGCAGATACGCAGTATTTT
TRBV4-1,TRBD1,few,TRBJ1-2,CASSQVLRDRDGYTF,TGCGCCAGCAGCCAAGTCCTCCGGGACAGGGATGGCTACACCTTC
TRBV5-6,-,few,TRBJ1-5,CASSLRGTSNQPQHF,TGTGCCAGCAGCTTGCGAGGGACGAGCAATCAGCCCCAGCATTTT
TRBV6-2/TRBV6-3,-,-,TRBJ2-5,CASSYTGAGETQYF,TGTGCCAGCAGTTATACGGGGGCAGGGGAGACCCAGTACTTC
TRBV2,-,-,TRBJ2-5,CASRRLGETQYF,TGTGCCAGCAGACGATTAGGAGAGACCCAGTACTTC
TRBV25-1,-,-,TRBJ1-1,CASRASGGRLGEAFF,TGTGCCAGCAGGGCTTCTGGGGGGCGCCTCGGTGAAGCTTTCTTT
TRBV6-6,-,-,TRBJ2-3,CASSGGPDTQYF,TGTGCCAGCAGCGGGGGGCCTGATACGCAGTATTTT
TRBV6-5,-,-,TRBJ1-1,CASTIGQTNTEAFF,TGTGCCAGTACCATCGGACAGACGAACACTGAAGCTTTCTTT
TRBV9,TRBD1,-,TRBJ1-2,CASSADRGVYGYTF,TGTGCCAGCAGCGCTGACAGGGGAGTCTATGGCTACACCTTC
TRBV11-3,-,-,TRBJ2-1,CASSLGPNNEQFF,TGTGCCAGCAGCTTAGGGCCGAACAATGAGCAGTTCTTC
TRBV4-1,-,few,TRBJ2-2,CASSQVAKTSLGTGELFF,TGCGCCAGCAGCCAAGTTGCAAAGACATCCCTGGGCACCGGGGAGCTGTTTTTT
TRBV12-3/TRBV12-4,-,few,TRBJ1-1,CASSRGGTEAFF,TGTGCCAGCAGCCGAGGCGGCACTGAAGCTTTCTTT
TRBV1,-,-,TRBJ1-1,CTSSRRHNTEAFF,TGCACCAGCAGCCGGAGACATAACACTGAAGCTTTCTTT
TRBV3-1/TRBV3-2,-,-,TRBJ2-2,CASAPGGRDTGELFF,TGTGCCAGCGCCCCGGGGGGCCGTGACACCGGGGAGCTGTTTTTT
TRBV7-3,TRBD2,-,TRBJ2-1,CASSLSGGSYNEQFF,TGTGCCAGCAGTCTTAGCGGGGGCTCCTACAATGAGCAGTTCTTC
TRBV19,TRBD1,-,TRBJ1-2,CASSAGTGYYGYTF,TGTGCCAGCTCTGCCGGGACAGGGTACTATGGCTACACCTTC
TRBV2,TRBD1,-,TRBJ1-6,CASSTGTDYSNSPLHF,TGTGCCAGCAGCACCGGGACAGATTACAGTAATTCACCCCTCCACTTT
TRBV27,-,-,TRBJ1-5,CASSFRDQPQHF,TGTGCCAGCAGTTTTAGGGATCAGCCCCAGCATTTT
TRBV2,-,-,TRBJ2-2,CASRGEQGVGGELFF,TGTGCCAGCAGAGGGGAACAGGGAGTCGGCGGGGAGCTGTTTTTT
TRBV18,TRBD1,-,TRBJ1-2,CASSPDRGDGGYTF,TGTGCCAGCTCACCGGACAGGGGAGACGGTGGCTACACCTTC
TRBV7-3,-,-,TRBJ1-1,CASSLTRVQNTEAFF,TGTGCCAGCAGCTTAACAAGGGTCCAGAACACTGAAGCTTTCTTT
TRBV7-2,-,-,TRBJ1-6,CASSLLRRNSPLHF,TGTGCCAGCAGCTTACTCAGGAGAAATTCACCCCTCCACTTT
TRBV3-1/TRBV3-2,-,-,TRBJ2-3,CASSRLFGARRDTQYF,TGTGCCAGCAGCCGCCTGTTCGGGGCTCGTCGAGATACGCAGTATTTT
TRBV19,-,few,TRBJ1-2,CASVPPGPRGYGYTF,TGTGCCAGTGTCCCCCCGGGTCCGAGGGGGTATGGCTACACCTTC
TRBV10-3,TRBD2,-,TRBJ2-1,CAIRLAGTTSEQFF,TGTGCCATCCGGCTAGCGGGTACTACAAGTGAGCAGTTCTTC
TRBV7-2,-,once,TRBJ1-1,CASSPRDTEAFF,TGTGCCAGCAGCCCACGGGACACTGAAGCTTTCTTT
TRBV15,-,-,TRBJ1-1,CATRVAGNTEAFF,TGTGCCACCAGGGTCGCGGGGAACACTGAAGCTTTCTTT
TRBV19,-,-,TRBJ1-6,CASTLRPTSSYNSPLHF,TGTGCCAGTACTCTCCGACCGACTAGCTCCTATAATTCACCCCTCCACTTT
TRBV5-1,-,-,TRBJ1-5,CASSLTGDTSNQPQHF,TGCGCCAGCAGCCTTACCGGGGACACATCGAATCAGCCCCAGCATTTT
TRBV5-1,-,-,TRBJ2-1,CASSLGQGLQYEQFF,TGCGCCAGCAGCTTGGGTCAGGGTCTTCAATATGAGCAGTTCTTC
TRBV29-1,TRBD1,-,TRBJ1-4,CSVGGFTGQINEKLFF,TGCAGCGTTGGGGGGTTTACGGGACAGATTAATGAAAAACTGTTTTTT
TRBV9,-,-,TRBJ2-6,CASSVEFFGPSGANVLTF,TGTGCCAGCAGCGTAGAATTCTTTGGGCCCTCTGGGGCCAACGTCCTGACTTTC
TRBV3-1/TRBV3-2,TRBD1,-,TRBJ1-6,CASSPKPGGSYNSPLHF,TGTGCCAGCAGCCCAAAGCCAGGGGGTTCCTATAATTCACCCCTCCACTTT
TRBV7-9,-,-,TRBJ2-2,CASSLRRKLNTGELFF,TGTGCCAGCTCCTTAAGAAGGAAACTCAACACCGGGGAGCTGTTTTTT
TRBV6-6,-,-,TRBJ2-2,CASRRGENTGELFF,TGTGCCAGCAGGAGGGGTGAGAACACCGGGGAGCTGTTTTTT
TRBV29-1,-,-,TRBJ2-1,CSVESGNNEQFF,TGCAGCGTTGAGTCAGGGAACAATGAGCAGTTCTTC
TRBV28,-,once,TRBJ1-1,CASSFTYLNTEAFF,TGTGCCAGCAGTTTCACCTATTTGAACACTGAAGCTTTCTTT
TRBV4-1,-,-,TRBJ1-2,CASSQERTMPTYGYTF,TGCGCCAGCAGCCAAGAACGGACAATGCCTACCTATGGCTACACCTTC
TRBV9,TRBD1,-,TRBJ1-4,CASSSPGTGYEKLFF,TGTGCCAGCAGCTCTCCCGGGACAGGGTATGAAAAACTGTTTTTT
TRBV29-1,TRBD1,few,TRBJ2-5,CSAPTGVQETQYF,TGCAGCGCACCGACAGGGGTGCAAGAGACCCAGTACTTC
TRBV19,-,once,TRBJ2-5,CASSIWGQETQYF,TGTGCCAGTAGTATATGGGGCCAAGAGACCCAGTACTTC
TRBV12-3/TRBV12-4,-,-,TRBJ1-5,CASSFQGNQPQHF,TGTGCCAGCAGTTTTCAGGGTAATCAGCCCCAGCATTTT
TRBV12-3/TRBV12-4,-,once,TRBJ2-4,CASRPVAQNIQYF,TGTGCCAGCAGACCGGTGGCGCAGAACATTCAGTACTTC
TRBV19,-,-,TRBJ2-6,CASTDQGSGANVLTF,TGTGCCAGTACCGATCAGGGATCCGGGGCCAACGTCCTGACTTTC
TRBV5-1,TRBD2,-,TRBJ2-5,CASSLRPSGAQETQYF,TGCGCCAGCAGCTTGAGGCCTAGCGGGGCTCAAGAGACCCAGTACTTC
TRBV21-1,-,-,TRBJ2-1,CASSRDRAYNEQFF,TGTGCCAGCAGCAGGGACAGGGCCTACAATGAGCAGTTCTTC
TRBV7-3,-,-,TRBJ1-1,CASSHDTYTEAFF,TGTGCCAGCAGCCACGACACCTACACTGAAGCTTTCTTT
TRBV6-4,TRBD1,-,TRBJ2-1,CATSLTGTGGWNEQFF,TGTGCCACCTCGCTTACCGGGACAGGGGGTTGGAATGAGCAGTTCTTC
TRBV18,-,-,TRBJ2-1,CASLRDQNNEQFF,TGTGCCAGCCTAAGGGACCAGAACAATGAGCAGTTCTTC
TRBV11-2,-,-,TRBJ1-2,CASSPGIGTYGYTF,TGTGCCAGCAGCCCAGGTATCGGGACCTATGGCTACACCTTC
TRBV7-3,TRBD1,-,TRBJ1-1,CASSLRGRTEAFF,TGTGCCAGCAGCTTGAGGGGGCGGACTGAAGCTTTCTTT
TRBV24-1,-,-,TRBJ2-1,CATSDSVAPSYNEQFF,TGTGCCACCAGTGATTCGGTGGCGCCCTCCTACAATGAGCAGTTCTTC
TRBV5-1,TRBD1,-,TRBJ1-4,CASSLVRGTGEKLFF,TGCGCCAGCAGCTTGGTCAGGGGGACGGGTGAAAAACTGTTTTTT
TRBV4-3,-,-,TRBJ1-5,CASSQAASSSNQPQHF,TGCGCCAGCAGCCAAGCTGCCAGCAGTAGCAATCAGCCCCAGCATTTT